Only one count was recorded for the clone carrying this T cell receptor (beta chain). Source study methods: Reference gene primers were amplified, and this amplification served to estimate nucleated cell counts. TCRdb keeps only in-frame clones here, not all; method: immunoSEQ multiplex PCR. V and J calls and clone size come straight from that table; D and trimming were deduced from the DNA. The data show about 55,000 clones, roughly four fifths seen once. This record comes from a study of blood T cell repertoires in COVID-19. Study context: Samples taken during acute and convalescent COVID-19 were collected in the United States, Italy and Spain. From T cells, B-cell-depleted T cells, or PBMCs came the material, which was cDNA or gDNA.

With 2 bases removed from V and 1 base from J, the gap between germline ends came to 9 bases. CDR3 length: 15 residues. Germline assignment: CDR1 MNHNS and CDR2 SASEGT. Sequencing used peripheral blood. V and J are TRBV6-1 and TRBJ2-1; D is perhaps TRBD1 (6 bases). This receptor was identified in a human donor in a cohort sampled during active or convalescent COVID-19. The CDR3 here is CASSELRGSYNEQFF. Here the CDR3 DNA reads TGTGCCAGCAGTGAACTAAGGGGGTCCTACAATGAGCAGTTCTTC.